This T cell receptor (beta chain) was recorded in a study of T cell responses to AZD1222 COVID-19 vaccine. Whole-study results and caveats: With dominance at 160-218 and 743-854, vaccine-associated CD4 TCRs spanned spike.

Only in-frame clones appear in the TCRdb table, and some are missing; sequencing was by immunoSEQ multiplex PCR. The sample lists 90,000 to 120,000 clones; about 85% were seen once. V was pared by 4 bases and J by 0 bases, with 13 bases between. CDR3 length equals 15 residues. CDR1 SGHNT and CDR2 YYREEE come from the germline V gene (reference sequence). A note on this clone: The antigen is unknown.

The receptor was derived from an adult who received the AZD1222 COVID-19 vaccine. Material: peripheral blood, obtained 28 days after the second AZD1222 dose. This sequence joins TRBV5-4 and TRBJ1-1, with D uncertain. The CDR3 region has the DNA TGTGCCAGCAGCCCGATGATGGGAATGAACACTGAAGCTTTCTTT. Translating it yields CASSPMMGMNTEAFF.